The rows below give T cell receptor beta chains drawn from one sample of a study of T cell responses to AZD1222 COVID-19 vaccine. Generated by immunoSEQ multiplex PCR, the TCRdb table keeps only in-frame clones and is missing some. The sample has roughly 180,000 clones; approximately 90% are singletons. This material consisted of peripheral blood, taken 28 days after the second AZD1222 dose. The source of these receptors is an adult who received the AZD1222 COVID-19 vaccine. The CDR3 runs from the conserved cysteine through the conserved F or W. Fields, in order: V gene, clone size, D gene, J gene, CDR3 DNA, CDR3 protein. D genes are given only for firm matches. Some rows mark clone size as missing; the rest say once, few, many or name a class of expanded clone.

V: TRBV6-2/TRBV6-3
size: .
D: TRBD2
J: TRBJ2-5
DNA: TGTGCCAGCAGTTGGGGCTTATATAGCGGGAGCGGCCAAGAGACCCAGTACTTC
CDR3: CASSWGLYSGSGQETQYF

V: TRBV6-2/TRBV6-3
size: .
D: .
J: TRBJ1-1
DNA: TGTGCCAGCAGCCCTATGATTGGGGCGATGAACACTGAAGCTTTCTTT
CDR3: CASSPMIGAMNTEAFF

V: TRBV12-5
size: .
D: TRBD1
J: TRBJ1-1
DNA: TGTGCTAGTGGTTTCCAGGGGGCCACTGAAGCTTTCTTT
CDR3: CASGFQGATEAFF

V: TRBV3-1/TRBV3-2
size: few
D: TRBD1
J: TRBJ1-1
DNA: TGTGCCAGCAGCCAAGCCAGGGGGCAAGCTTTCTTT
CDR3: CASSQARGQAFF

V: TRBV9
size: .
D: TRBD2
J: TRBJ2-1
DNA: TGTGCCAGCAGCCTCCGGACTAGCGGGAGCCAGGGTGAGCAGTTCTTC
CDR3: CASSLRTSGSQGEQFF

V: TRBV5-1
size: .
D: .
J: TRBJ1-2
DNA: TGCGCCAGCAGCTCTGGGGGAGAAAAGGGTGGCTACACCTTC
CDR3: CASSSGGEKGGYTF

V: TRBV2
size: .
D: TRBD1
J: TRBJ1-5
DNA: TGTGCCAGCAGGAGGGACAGGAATCAGCCCCAGCATTTT
CDR3: CASRRDRNQPQHF

V: TRBV27
size: many
D: .
J: TRBJ2-7
DNA: TGTGCCAGCAGTTTACTACAGGAGCGGGCCTCCTACGAGCAGTACTTC
CDR3: CASSLLQERASYEQYF

V: TRBV30
size: once
D: .
J: TRBJ2-5
DNA: TGTGCCTGGAGTGTAAGCCAGAAAGAGACCCAGTACTTC
CDR3: CAWSVSQKETQYF

V: TRBV6-6
size: once
D: .
J: TRBJ1-3
DNA: TGTGCCACCTCTCGGGCTGGAAACACCATATATTTT
CDR3: CATSRAGNTIYF

V: TRBV5-5
size: .
D: .
J: TRBJ2-4
DNA: TGTGCCAGCAGCGTAGAGGCCAAAAACATTCAGTACTTC
CDR3: CASSVEAKNIQYF

V: TRBV10-3
size: .
D: .
J: TRBJ2-1
DNA: TGTGCCATCAGGCCGGAGCCTCCTTCTGAGCAGTTCTTC
CDR3: CAIRPEPPSEQFF

V: TRBV28
size: .
D: .
J: TRBJ2-7
DNA: TGTGCCAGCAGCCAACCGGTGCCCCCTGAGGAGCAGTACTTC
CDR3: CASSQPVPPEEQYF